This TCR beta chain was recovered during a study of beta chain features in type 1 diabetes. The isolated RNA, all of it, was reverse transcribed, so expressed TCRB transcripts were what got sequenced. Data came from immunoSEQ multiplex PCR; TCRdb stores just in-frame clones and leaves some out. The sample holds a few hundred thousand clones, 8.5% to 10% seen once. There are 14 residues in the CDR3. Germline values: CDR1 SGHVS, CDR2 FQNEAQ. Trimming shortened V by 2 bases and J by 4 bases, and 11 bases separated the two germline ends. This clone was detected only a few times. Its antigen remains unknown. Populations isolated by sorting all had purity greater than 95%. Points from the study as a whole: All four CD4+ subsets of Type 1 diabetes patients contained TCRB CDR3s that were moderately but significantly shorter. More deletions and fewer insertions at VDJ junctions were found in patients with type 1 diabetes.

This TCR was recovered from a man aged 25 to 40 with type 1 diabetes. The sample taken for sequencing was central memory CD4+ T cells from blood. The chain combines TRBV7-8 with TRBJ2-5, with D possibly matching TRBD2 (5 bases). The DNA of the CDR3 is TGTGCCAGCAGCTTAAGAACGGCGGGAGAGACCCAGTACTTC. Translated, it gives CASSLRTAGETQYF.